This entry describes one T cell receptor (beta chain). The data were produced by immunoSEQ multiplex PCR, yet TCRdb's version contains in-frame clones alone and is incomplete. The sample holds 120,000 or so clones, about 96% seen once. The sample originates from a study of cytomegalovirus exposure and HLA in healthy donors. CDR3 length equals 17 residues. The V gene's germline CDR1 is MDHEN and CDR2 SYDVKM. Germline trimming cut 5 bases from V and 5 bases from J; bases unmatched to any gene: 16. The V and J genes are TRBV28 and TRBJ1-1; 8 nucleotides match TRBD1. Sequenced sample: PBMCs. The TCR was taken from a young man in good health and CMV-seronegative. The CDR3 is CASSRSPLTDRETEAFF. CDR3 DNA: TGTGCCAGCAGTCGTTCCCCTTTGACGGACAGGGAAACTGAAGCTTTCTTT.